What follows is one T cell receptor beta chain and its context. This sample is drawn from a study of long-term antiretroviral therapy in people with HIV. Survey-level resolution applied to immunoSEQ assay v3.0. The repertoire was sequenced with immunoSEQ multiplex PCR; TCRdb's copy has only in-frame clones and lacks some. Of about 25,000 clones detected, over 80% appear once; the ten largest clones hold over 12%. Germline V gene data show CDR1 as MNHNS and CDR2 as SASEGT. The CDR3 runs 14 residues. J was trimmed by 5 bases and V by 2 bases; bases with no gene match: 3. This clonotype was sampled from a man aged 30 to 39 with HIV. The material sequenced was unsorted PBMCs, taken roughly 4.1 years after starting antiretroviral therapy. The rearrangement links TRBV6-1 to TRBJ2-7; 10 bases agree with TRBD2. CDR3 sequence (DNA): TGTGCCAGCAGTGAACTAGCGGGAGTAGACGAGCAGTACTTC. Encoded protein: CASSELAGVDEQYF.